This T cell receptor beta chain was identified in a study of blood T cell repertoires in COVID-19. Study in general: The United States, Italy and Spain were the sources of the acute and convalescent COVID-19 samples. Sources were T cells, B-cell-depleted T cells, or PBMCs; the material itself was cDNA or gDNA.

The germline V and J ends were trimmed by 3 bases and 0 bases, with 8 bases remaining between them. CDR1 is LNHDA and CDR2 is SQIVND in the germline V gene (reference sequence). CDR3 length: 15 amino acids. Under the authors' procedure: Nucleated cell number was recorded as an estimate derived from reference gene primer amplification. Assay used: immunoSEQ multiplex PCR; TCRdb lists only in-frame clones, some missing. The D gene and trimming were derived from the DNA, and the V and J assignments and clone size from that table. Of 150,000 or so clones listed, more than 75% are singletons. The gene calls are TRBV19 and TRBJ1-4, with D unclear. Sequenced material: peripheral blood. The sequence was obtained from a man aged 18 to 35 with acute or convalescent COVID-19. The CDR3 sequence: CASSIASTTNEKLFF. The CDR3 DNA follows: TGTGCCAGTAGTATCGCGTCCACAACTAATGAAAAACTGTTTTTT.